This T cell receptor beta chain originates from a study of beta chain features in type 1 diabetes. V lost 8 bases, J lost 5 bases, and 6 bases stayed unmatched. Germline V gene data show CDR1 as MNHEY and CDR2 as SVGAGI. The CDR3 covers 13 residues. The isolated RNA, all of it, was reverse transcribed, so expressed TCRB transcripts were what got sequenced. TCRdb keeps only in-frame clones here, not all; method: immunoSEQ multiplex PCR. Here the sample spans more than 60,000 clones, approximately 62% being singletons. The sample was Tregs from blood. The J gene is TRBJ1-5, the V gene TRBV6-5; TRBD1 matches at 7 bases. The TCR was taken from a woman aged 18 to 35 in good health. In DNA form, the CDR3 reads TGTGCCAGCCGGGGTACAGGGGATCAGCCCCAGCATTTT. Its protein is CASRGTGDQPQHF.